Below are 29 T cell receptor beta chains sequenced from a single sample in a study of blood T cells in healthy people across ages. Next came a second PCR, run for about 7 to 11 cycles, which used a sample-barcoded 5' primer along with a J-beta primer mix. Each CDR3 protein is one row after TCRdb ran MiXCR on the 5' RACE reads. The sample has about 1,400,000 distinct CDR3 sequences, approximately 38% seen once; the top ten hold 6.5% to 10%. The sample was blood. Receptors originate from a woman younger than 30 in good health.

There are a few counts of this clonotype. The V call is TRBV18, the J call TRBJ2-1; 10 nucleotides match TRBD2. V lost 0 bases and J lost 5; bases outside the gene matches: 7. The CDR3 consists of 17 residues. CDR1 is KGHSH and CDR2 is LQKENI in the germline V gene. As DNA, the CDR3 is TGTGCCAGCTCACCACCGCTAGCGGGGGCCACAAACAATGAGCAGTTCTTC. Protein: CASSPPLAGATNNEQFF.

In DNA form, the CDR3 reads TGTGCCATCAGTGAGGGCGGGACGGGACTCCGGGGCCCGTACAATGAGCAGTTCTTC. It encodes CAISEGGTGLRGPYNEQFF. The chain carries TRBV10-3 and TRBJ2-1; D is perhaps TRBD2 (6 bases). V was shortened by 2 bases and J by 4 bases, with 24 bases between the two germline ends. Germline V gives CDR1 ENHRY, CDR2 SYGVKD. The CDR3 has 19 residues.

The genes are TRBV12-3 or TRBV12-4 and TRBJ1-1; D perhaps matches TRBD1 (6 bases). The CDR3 extends over 14 amino acids. V was trimmed by 3 bases and J by 5 bases, leaving 13 bases between them. CDR3 DNA sequence: TGTGCCAGCAGTTTGGCGGCCCAGGGGACTGAAGCTTTCTTT. It encodes CASSLAAQGTEAFF.

On this clonotype itself: This may arise from a read error, as a much more abundant clone is one base away. This chain joins TRBV4-1 and TRBJ2-7; D may be TRBD1 (5 bases). The germline V gene encodes CDR1 MGHRA and CDR2 YSYEKL. Trimming took off 0 bases at V and 3 bases at J, with 9 bases between the two ends. The CDR3 is 14 amino acids. CDR3 amino acids: CASSQEAGNYEQYF. The CDR3 DNA is TGCGCCAGCAGCCAAGAGGCAGGGAACTACGAGCAGTACTTC.

This rearrangement joins TRBV20-1 to TRBJ2-1, with TRBD2 matching 7 bases. Germline-derived CDR1 and CDR2 are DFQATT and SNEGSKA (reference sequence). The junction had 7 bases not matched to a gene; V was cut back by 1 base and J by 7 bases. The CDR3 sequence is 14 residues long. CDR3 bases: TGCAGTGCTAGAGTGACTAGCACGTTGAATGAGCAGTTCTTC. Translated: CSARVTSTLNEQFF.

This chain connects TRBV30 to TRBJ2-5; D ambiguous. Looked up from germline, CDR1 is GTSNPN and CDR2 is SVGIG (reference sequence). The CDR3 has 10 amino acids. Trimming removed 5 bases from V and 5 bases from J, with 6 bases in between. The CDR3 nucleotides are TGTGCCTGGGCTAGGGAGACCCAGTACTTC. It encodes CAWARETQYF.

This chain uses TRBV4-1 with TRBJ2-7; D is undetermined. Trimming left V 5 bases short and J 2 bases short, with 19 bases between. This CDR3 is built from 16 residues. Germline CDR1 reads MGHRA; CDR2 reads YSYEKL. The CDR3 protein is CASSLASQSYTYEQYF. The CDR3 nucleotides read TGCGCCAGCAGCTTAGCCTCCCAGAGCTATACCTACGAGCAGTACTTC.

This clonotype was picked up a small number of times. The V call is TRBV28, the J call TRBJ1-4, with a tentative D call TRBD1 (5 bases). Germline V CDR1 and CDR2: MDHEN, SYDVKM. Trimming shortened V by 3 bases and J by 6 bases, and 14 bases separated the two germline ends. This CDR3 spans 15 amino acids. The CDR3 loop reads CASSLPGGSDEKLFF. The CDR3 bases are TGTGCCAGCAGTTTGCCGGGGGGGTCCGATGAAAAACTGTTTTTT.

V usage is TRBV12-3 or TRBV12-4 and J usage is TRBJ1-4; the D gene is possibly TRBD1 (5 bases). This CDR3 is 14 amino acids long. V was cut by 4 bases and J by 7 bases, with 13 bases left in between. This CDR3 is CASSSAPGGEKLFF. The CDR3 nucleotides are TGTGCCAGCAGTTCTGCTCCGGGGGGTGAAAAACTGTTTTTT.

The chain employs TRBV9 and TRBJ2-5, with D uncertain. Germline CDR1 is SGDLS and CDR2 is YYNGEE. V was clipped by 0 bases and J by 11 bases, with 17 bases between them. The length of the CDR3 is 14 residues. The CDR3 region has the DNA TGTGCCAGCAGCGTAGCTAACGGGTACAATGAGCAGTACTTC. Protein sequence: CASSVANGYNEQYF.

This chain uses TRBV20-1 with TRBJ2-1; a possible D gene is TRBD2 (5 bases). Germline loops: CDR1 DFQATT, CDR2 SNEGSKA (reference sequence). The CDR3 has 16 amino acids. Trimming cost V 1 base and J 0 bases, with 13 bases left between them. The CDR3 protein is CSARGGWATSYNEQFF. The CDR3 DNA follows: TGCAGTGCTAGAGGAGGGTGGGCCACCTCCTACAATGAGCAGTTCTTC.

The V gene is TRBV3-1, the J gene TRBJ2-7; D remains unclear. Trimming cost V 4 bases and J 6 bases, with 7 bases left between them. The length of the CDR3 is 11 residues. The V gene's germline CDR1 is LGHDT and CDR2 YNNKEL (reference sequence). The CDR3 coding sequence is TGTGCCAGCAGCCTTTACTCCGAGCAGTACTTC. This gives the protein CASSLYSEQYF.

This clonotype occurred many times. The chain couples TRBV27 to TRBJ2-7; D may match TRBD1 or TRBD2 (5 bases each). Germline lookup yields CDR1 MNHEY and CDR2 SMNVEV (reference sequence). With 2 bases removed from V and 0 bases from J, the gap between germline ends came to 11 bases. The CDR3 extends over 15 amino acids. This CDR3 reads CASSLGGATSYEQYF. The DNA of the CDR3 is TGTGCCAGCAGTTTAGGGGGTGCAACCTCCTACGAGCAGTACTTC.

The chain recombines TRBV4-1 with TRBJ2-2; 9 bases are shared with TRBD1. This CDR3 comprises 16 residues. V lost 3 bases to trimming and J lost 6 bases; unmatched junction nucleotides: 8. The V gene's germline CDR1 is MGHRA and CDR2 YSYEKL. Here the CDR3 reads CASSHYGGQGSGELFF. The CDR3 bases are TGCGCCAGCAGCCACTACGGGGGACAGGGTTCCGGGGAGCTGTTTTTT.

The genes are TRBV20-1 and TRBJ2-1; D is ambiguous. CDR1 and CDR2 from the germline V gene are DFQATT and SNEGSKA (reference sequence). V was cut by 3 bases and J by 0 bases, with 9 bases left in between. There are 14 residues in the CDR3. This CDR3 reads CSARNLGSYNEQFF. The CDR3 bases are TGCAGTGCTAGGAATTTGGGCTCCTACAATGAGCAGTTCTTC.

This sequence joins TRBV6-5 and TRBJ2-5; 9 nucleotides line up with TRBD2. This CDR3 contains 15 residues. Germline V lookup: CDR1 MNHEY, CDR2 SVGAGI. V gave up 2 bases and J gave up 2 bases; unmatched junction bases: 3. The CDR3 nucleotides are TGTGCCAGCAGTTACCTAACTAGCGGGCAAGAGACCCAGTACTTC. Protein sequence: CASSYLTSGQETQYF.

This sequence joins TRBV9 and TRBJ2-3, with 9 bases identical to TRBD1. The CDR3 spans 19 residues. Germline CDR1 is SGDLS and CDR2 is YYNGEE. V shed 1 base, J shed 3 bases, and the junction held 15 bases outside the gene matches. The CDR3 nucleotides are TGTGCCAGCAGCGTACCCGCGGGACGGGACAGGGAGTCAACAGATACGCAGTATTTT. Translating gives CASSVPAGRDRESTDTQYF.

The chain joins TRBV20-1 to TRBJ2-7, with D perhaps matching TRBD1 (6 bases). Germline V lookup: CDR1 DFQATT, CDR2 SNEGSKA (reference sequence). This CDR3 region has 15 residues. Trimming removed 0 bases at V and 6 bases at J, with 18 bases between. The CDR3 DNA reads TGCAGTGCTAGAGATCTTTTGAAAACAGGGTTCGAGCAGTACTTC. It yields the protein CSARDLLKTGFEQYF.

The CDR3 sequence: CSATGPNTEAFF. DNA of the CDR3: TGCAGTGCGACGGGGCCGAACACTGAAGCTTTCTTT. This chain links TRBV20-1 with TRBJ1-1; tentative D call: TRBD1 (5 bases). The CDR3 is made up of 12 amino acids. Germline V gives CDR1 DFQATT, CDR2 SNEGSKA (reference sequence). V gave up 6 bases and J gave up 1 base, with 9 bases separating them.

This clonotype was seen a few times. This chain links TRBV7-8 with TRBJ2-1; 9 bases match TRBD2. J gave up 3 bases and V 1 base, and 4 bases lay outside the gene matches. From germline, CDR1 is SGHVS and CDR2 FQNEAQ. This CDR3 is 16 amino acids long. Here the CDR3 reads CASSLDGGRGYNEQFF. The CDR3 DNA is TGTGCCAGCAGCTTAGATGGCGGGAGGGGCTACAATGAGCAGTTCTTC.

As for this clonotype: The junction shows a germline mismatch at one end, possibly a read error. V is TRBV10-3 and J is TRBJ2-3, with TRBD1 matching over 9 bases. This CDR3 spans 15 amino acids. Germline V gene lookup returns CDR1 ENHRY and CDR2 SYGVKD. CDR3 residues: CAISEGQGFADAQYF. As DNA, the CDR3 is TGTGCCATCAGTGAAGGACAGGGGTTCGCAGATGCGCAGTATTTT.

This clonotype showed up just a few times. J is TRBJ2-3 and V is TRBV20-1; possible D gene TRBD2, 6 bases. The CDR3 is 15 residues long. CDR1 and CDR2 (germline): DFQATT, SNEGSKA (reference sequence). The V end was cut by 3 bases, the J end by 12 bases, with 25 bases between. The DNA for the CDR3 is TGCAGTGCTAGGACGGGGGTAGGATCGCGTGGTTTTCAGTATTTT. Translated: CSARTGVGSRGFQYF.

This clonotype was counted only a few times. CDR3 sequence reads: CASSLTQISYEQYF. The CDR3 bases are TGTGCCAGCAGCTTAACACAGATCTCCTACGAGCAGTACTTC. The V gene is TRBV7-2, the J gene TRBJ2-7, with D hard to call. The ends were cut back, 2 bases at V and 0 bases at J, with 8 bases in the middle. The CDR3 has 14 residues. Germline CDR1 and CDR2: SGHTA and FQGNSA.

This clonotype was counted between two and nine times. V usage is TRBV11-2 and J usage is TRBJ2-2; D might be TRBD2 (6 bases). Trimming cost V 5 bases and J 1 base, with 11 bases left between them. The CDR3 has 15 residues. Per germline, CDR1 SGHAT and CDR2 FQNNGV. Here the CDR3 reads CASSRDWMNTGELFF. DNA of the CDR3: TGTGCCAGCAGCCGGGACTGGATGAACACCGGGGAGCTGTTTTTT.

The chain has TRBV20-1 and TRBJ2-4; D is perhaps TRBD1 (5 bases). Trimming stripped 7 bases from V and 2 bases from J, with 9 bases between. The CDR3 is made up of 12 amino acids. CDR1 DFQATT and CDR2 SNEGSKA come from the germline V gene (reference sequence). CDR3 loop: CSVGRTKNIQYF. CDR3 DNA sequence: TGCAGTGTGGGGCGAACCAAAAACATTCAGTACTTC.

The V and J genes are TRBV5-1 and TRBJ1-1, with 7 bases identical to TRBD1. The CDR3 is made up of 15 amino acids. The germline gives CDR1 SGHRS, CDR2 YFSETQ. V lost 2 bases, J lost 7 bases, and 11 bases stayed unmatched. The DNA for the CDR3 is TGCGCCAGCAGCTTTATACAGGGGTTCCGAGTTGAAGCTTTCTTT. Encoded protein: CASSFIQGFRVEAFF.

In regard to this clonotype: At one end, the junction sequence differs from germline, possibly due to a read error. The chain is built from TRBV20-1 and TRBJ1-2, with D unresolved. The CDR3 runs 15 residues. CDR1 and CDR2 (germline): DFQATT, SNEGSKA (reference sequence). The CDR3 bases are TGCAATGCTGGCAGATCTAGGGCTCTGGAGGGTGGCTACACCTTC. It codes for CNAGRSRALEGGYTF.

There are a few counts of this clonotype. The chain uses TRBV6-6 and TRBJ2-4; 7 bases line up with TRBD2. The J call is in doubt because the DNA end fits TRBJ2-7 better. This CDR3 region has 16 residues. Germline V gives CDR1 MNHNY, CDR2 SVGAGI (reference sequence). The CDR3: CASSYTNPGGIYEQYF. CDR3 DNA: TGTGCCAGCAGTTATACAAACCCGGGAGGCATTTACGAGCAGTACTTC.

This chain links TRBV10-3 with TRBJ1-1, with 8 bases aligning to TRBD1. V lost 3 bases and J lost 4; bases outside the gene matches: 10. Germline V CDR1 and CDR2: ENHRY, SYGVKD. CDR3 length: 16 residues. The CDR3 DNA is TGTGCCATCAGTGACGGGGGGACAGGTCGTCGCACTGAAGCTTTCTTT. Translating it yields CAISDGGTGRRTEAFF.